The 25 T cell receptor beta chains in this list originate from one sample, sequenced in a study of blood T cells in healthy people across ages. A J-beta primer mix and a sample-barcoded 5' primer were used in a second PCR of roughly 7 to 12 cycles. TCRdb used MiXCR to reprocess the 5' RACE reads, holding one entry per CDR3 protein. The profile shows 590,000 or so distinct CDR3 sequences, less than 35% of them singletons. Sequenced input: blood. These receptors were taken from a woman of 80 years or more in good health.

This clonotype was seen at least ten times. The V gene is TRBV7-3, the J gene TRBJ2-7; D call uncertain. There are 14 residues in the CDR3. Germline CDR1 SGHTA, CDR2 FQGTGA. V was pared by 0 bases and J by 0 bases, with 6 bases between. The DNA of the CDR3 is TGTGCCAGCAGCTTAACTCTGAGCTCCTACGAGCAGTACTTC. Protein sequence: CASSLTLSSYEQYF.

This clonotype was picked up many times. J is TRBJ2-6 and V is TRBV7-3; D is unresolved. The germline V and J ends were trimmed by 6 bases and 1 base, with 7 bases remaining between them. CDR3 length: 14 amino acids. Germline CDR1 and CDR2: SGHTA and FQGTGA. The DNA for the CDR3 is TGTGCCAGCAGGCACGATTCTGGGGCCAACGTCCTGACTTTC. Its translation: CASRHDSGANVLTF.

This clonotype was seen repeatedly, ten times or more. The V call is TRBV28, the J call TRBJ1-1; a weak D match, TRBD1 (6 bases). V shed 6 bases and J shed 5 bases, with 25 bases lying between them. The CDR3 covers 17 residues. Per the germline V gene, CDR1 is MDHEN and CDR2 is SYDVKM. CDR3 coding DNA: TGTGCCAGCAGCCTACAGGGCGTTGGCCTTTCGCGGACTGAAGCTTTCTTT. It codes for CASSLQGVGLSRTEAFF.

This clonotype was counted only a few times. V usage is TRBV19 and J usage is TRBJ2-1, with D tentatively TRBD1 or TRBD2 (5 bases each). Trimming took off 6 bases at V and 0 bases at J, with 12 bases between the two ends. The CDR3 sequence is 15 residues long. The germline V gene has CDR1 LNHDA and CDR2 SQIVND (reference sequence). CDR3 coding DNA: TGTGCCAGTAGGGCCCGGGACGTCTCCTACAATGAGCAGTTCTTC. This translates into CASRARDVSYNEQFF. The full variable domain, in which reference TRBV19 and TRBJ2-1 provide the parts outside the CDR3, is DGGITQSPKYLFRKEGQNVTLSCEQNLNHDAMYWYRQDPGQGLRLIYYSQIVNDFQKGDIAEGYSVSREKKESFPLTVTSAQKNPTAFYLCASRARDVSYNEQFFGPGTRLTVL.

This clonotype was recorded only once. The chain has TRBV12-3 or TRBV12-4 and TRBJ1-1; 9 nucleotides align to TRBD1. The CDR3 covers 17 residues. V shed 4 bases, J shed 6 bases, and the junction held 15 bases outside the gene matches. CDR3 loop: CASSSVPLGQGTPEAFF. The CDR3 nucleotides read TGTGCCAGCAGTTCGGTCCCTCTGGGACAGGGAACGCCTGAAGCTTTCTTT.

The chain uses TRBV20-1 and TRBJ1-2; 7 bases fit TRBD1. Germline CDR1 reads DFQATT; CDR2 reads SNEGSKA (reference sequence). The J segment lost 2 bases and the V segment lost 3 bases, leaving 3 bases of the junction unmatched. This CDR3 is built from 13 residues. The CDR3 region is CSARADRNYGYTF. In nucleotides, the CDR3 is TGCAGTGCTAGGGCGGACAGGAACTATGGCTACACCTTC.

This clonotype came up many times. V and J are TRBV6-5 and TRBJ2-3; a possible D gene is TRBD1 (6 bases). V shed 1 base and J shed 1 base, with 12 bases lying between them. In germline, CDR1 is MNHEY, CDR2 SVGAGI. The CDR3 loop spans 16 amino acids. The CDR3 loop reads CASSYYDPGGTDTQYF. CDR3 DNA sequence: TGTGCCAGCAGTTACTACGACCCAGGGGGCACAGATACGCAGTATTTT.

As to this clonotype: This may arise from a read error, as a much more abundant clone is one base away. The chain couples TRBV11-2 to TRBJ2-5; D call uncertain. CDR1 is SGHAT, CDR2 FQNNGV, per germline. This CDR3 has 13 amino acids. Trimming removed 0 bases from V and 11 bases from J, with 13 bases in between. The CDR3 sequence is CASSLDSANEQYF. The CDR3 nucleotides are TGTGCCAGCAGCTTAGATTCGGCTAATGAGCAGTACTTC.

The chain employs TRBV9 and TRBJ2-1, with TRBD1 matching over 7 bases. CDR3 length: 13 amino acids. The germline gives CDR1 SGDLS, CDR2 YYNGEE. V dropped 4 bases and J dropped 5; count of bases not matched to a gene: 3. For the CDR3, the DNA is TGTGCCAGCAGCTCCGACAGGGACAATGAGCAGTTCTTC. This codes for CASSSDRDNEQFF.

This clonotype was detected ten times or more. The rearrangement uses TRBV29-1 and TRBJ2-3, with D possibly being TRBD1 (5 bases). The germline V gene has CDR1 SQVTM and CDR2 ANQGSEA. CDR3 size: 13 residues. Trimming stripped 7 bases from V and 2 bases from J, with 13 bases between. CDR3 protein: CSAQGRLTDTQYF. DNA for the CDR3: TGCAGCGCCCAGGGTAGACTCACAGATACGCAGTATTTT.

Note on this clonotype: This may stem from a read error, because a much larger clone lies one nucleotide away. The chain joins TRBV4-1 to TRBJ2-5; 7 bases map to TRBD2. Trimming removed 0 bases from V and 11 bases from J; junction bases left unmatched: 15. Germline V gene lookup returns CDR1 MGHRA and CDR2 YSYEKL. This CDR3 has 16 residues. This chain's CDR3 is CASSQDPGLGGNEQYF. CDR3 nucleotides: TGCGCCAGCAGCCAAGATCCGGGCCTCGGGGGGAATGAGCAGTACTTC.

This chain links TRBV6-6 with TRBJ1-1, with D uncertain. V shed 7 bases and J shed 5 bases, with 20 bases lying between them. Germline assignment: CDR1 MNHNY and CDR2 SVGAGI (reference sequence). There are 15 residues in the CDR3. The CDR3 region has the DNA TGTGCCAGCACCCCCGGAGCTACCACCGGGACTGAAGCTTTCTTT. It specifies CASTPGATTGTEAFF.

This chain joins TRBV7-3 and TRBJ2-4, with D perhaps TRBD1 (5 bases). Near its end, the DNA agrees better with TRBJ2-7, so the J call may be wrong. CDR1 is SGHTA and CDR2 is FQGTGA in the germline V gene. The CDR3 sequence is 15 residues long. DNA of the CDR3: TGTGCCAGCAGCTCTGAAACAGGATCCACCTACGAGCAGTACTTC. Its protein product is CASSSETGSTYEQYF.

In this sample, this clonotype turned up a few times. The V gene is TRBV11-2, the J gene TRBJ2-1; TRBD2 might be the D (6 bases). The closer fit of TRBJ2-7 to the DNA end suggests the J call may be wrong. Germline loops: CDR1 SGHAT, CDR2 FQNNGV. There are 16 residues in the CDR3. CDR3 coding DNA: TGTGCCAGCAGAACAATCCGGGGGAGCTCCTACAATGAGCAGTACTTC. As protein: CASRTIRGSSYNEQYF.

Many counts were recorded for this clonotype. V gene TRBV24-1 combines with J gene TRBJ2-7; D remains ambiguous. Deletions cut 6 bases from V and 5 bases from J, with 19 bases between. Germline V gene sequence: CDR1 KGHDR, CDR2 SFDVKD. The CDR3 covers 15 residues. As DNA, the CDR3 is TGTGCCACCAGTACCCAGGAATGGGAAGGGCACGAGCAGTACTTC. Encoded protein: CATSTQEWEGHEQYF.

This clonotype occurred many times. The chain carries TRBV9 and TRBJ2-3; 11 bases are shared with TRBD2. J was trimmed by 1 base and V by 3 bases; bases with no gene match: 7. There are 17 residues in the CDR3. Germline CDR1 is SGDLS and CDR2 is YYNGEE. CDR3 bases: TGTGCCAGCAGCGCCACTAGCGGGGGTCTTCGCACAGATACGCAGTATTTT. Translated: CASSATSGGLRTDTQYF.

The rearrangement uses TRBV3-1 and TRBJ1-1; 8 nucleotides line up with TRBD1. This CDR3 region has 14 residues. The V gene end was trimmed by 3 bases and the J gene end by 4 bases; junction bases not matched to a gene: 4. Per the germline V gene, CDR1 is LGHDT and CDR2 is YNNKEL (reference sequence). The CDR3 DNA is TGTGCCAGCAGCCAGGTTACAGGGGGCACTGAAGCTTTCTTT. Encoded protein: CASSQVTGGTEAFF.

There are many counts of this clonotype. The chain uses TRBV27 and TRBJ1-5; D is ambiguous. The CDR3 is 14 residues long. V was cut by 2 bases and J by 2 bases, with 7 bases left in between. The germline V gene has CDR1 MNHEY and CDR2 SMNVEV (reference sequence). This CDR3 is CASSLRPGNQPQHF. DNA for the CDR3: TGTGCCAGCAGTTTAAGGCCAGGCAATCAGCCCCAGCATTTT.

A note on this clonotype: A much larger clone differs from this one at a single base, so this may be a read error. V gene TRBV24-1 combines with J gene TRBJ2-3; D remains ambiguous. The CDR3 sequence is 13 residues long. CDR1 KGHDR and CDR2 SFDVKD come from the germline V gene. V was clipped by 6 bases and J by 5 bases, with 11 bases between them. CDR3 sequence: CATSNRYLDTQYF. The CDR3 coding sequence is TGTGCCACCAGTAATCGGTATTTAGATACGCAGTATTTT.

This clonotype was detected ten times or more. A read error may explain this, as a much larger clone is one base away. The CDR3 here is CASSPGGNEQYF. The CDR3 region has the DNA TGTGCCAGCTCACCGGGCGGAAATGAGCAGTACTTC. The chain is built from TRBV5-1 and TRBJ2-5; D not certain. In germline, CDR1 is SGHRS, CDR2 YFSETQ. The length of the CDR3 is 12 residues.

As for this clonotype: This clone may be a read error of a much larger clone one base away. The chain links TRBV7-9 to TRBJ2-4, with TRBD2 matching over 13 bases. The DNA end is a closer match to TRBJ2-5, so the J assignment may be wrong. This CDR3 spans 16 amino acids. CDR1 and CDR2 (germline): SEHNR, FQNEAQ (reference sequence). This CDR3 is CASSWGLAGIQETQYF. DNA for the CDR3: TGTGCCAGCAGTTGGGGACTAGCGGGGATCCAAGAGACCCAGTACTTC.

Regarding this clonotype: This may be a read error, as it is one base from a much larger clone. This chain uses TRBV20-1 with TRBJ2-7; 12 bases are shared with TRBD2. The junction had 2 bases not matched to a gene; V was cut back by 6 bases and J by 2 bases. Per the germline V gene, CDR1 is DFQATT and CDR2 is SNEGSKA (reference sequence). The CDR3 loop spans 13 amino acids. The DNA for the CDR3 is TGCAGTGCCAGGACTAGCGGGACCTACGAGCAGTACTTC. Its protein is CSARTSGTYEQYF.

This chain links TRBV5-6 with TRBJ2-5; TRBD1 is a possible D gene (6 bases). Germline lookup yields CDR1 SGHDT and CDR2 YYEEEE. The CDR3 extends over 18 amino acids. Trimming stripped 0 bases from V and 3 bases from J, with 21 bases between. The CDR3 nucleotides are TGTGCCAGCAGCTTGGCCATAGGCGTCAGGACAGCTGAAGAGACCCAGTACTTC. Its translation: CASSLAIGVRTAEETQYF.

For this clonotype: The junction departs from germline at one end; a sequencing error may be responsible. J is TRBJ1-5 and V is TRBV2, with no clear D. There are 13 residues in the CDR3. Germline V gene lookup returns CDR1 SNHLY and CDR2 FYNNEI. CDR3 in amino acids: CAGSGVRNQPQHF. As DNA, the CDR3 is TGTGCCGGCAGTGGAGTCAGGAATCAGCCCCAGCATTTT.

This clonotype was seen many times. The chain joins TRBV4-2 to TRBJ1-2; no definite D call. The V end was cut by 0 bases, the J end by 2 bases, with 10 bases between. CDR1 and CDR2 from the germline V gene are LGHNA and YNFKEQ. This CDR3 region has 15 residues. CDR3 DNA: TGTGCCAGCAGCCAAGAGTTTGACGGAAACTATGGCTACACCTTC. This encodes CASSQEFDGNYGYTF.